The 20 T cell receptor beta chains presented below share a single source sample, sequenced in a study of T cells after yellow fever vaccination. MiXCR, run by TCRdb on the 5' RACE reads, gives a single entry per CDR3 protein. The sample shows 250,000 to 350,000 distinct CDR3 sequences, 3.5% to 4.5% of them seen only once. This specimen was PBMCs, taken 15 days after the yellow fever booster vaccination. All receptors come from a man in his late teens or twenties who received the YFV17D yellow fever vaccine.

This sequence joins TRBV5-4 and TRBJ2-3; no reliable D call. This CDR3 has 14 residues. V lost 4 bases, J lost 4 bases, and 13 bases lay in between. The germline gives CDR1 SGHNT, CDR2 YYREEE (reference sequence). CDR3 sequence (DNA): TGTGCCAGCAGCCTAGGCTCTATGGCAGATACGCAGTATTTT. This translates into CASSLGSMADTQYF.

The V and J genes are TRBV7-2 and TRBJ2-6; D is ambiguous. This CDR3 is 15 amino acids long. The ends were cut back, 2 bases at V and 2 bases at J, with 7 bases in the middle. Germline assignment: CDR1 SGHTA and CDR2 FQGNSA. The CDR3 coding sequence is TGTGCCAGCAGCTTAAGATGGGCTGGGGCCAACGTCCTGACTTTC. Translated: CASSLRWAGANVLTF.

In this sample, this clonotype turned up many times. The rearrangement joins TRBV3-1 to TRBJ1-6; 9 bases are shared with TRBD1. V lost 1 base to trimming and J lost 10 bases; unmatched junction nucleotides: 2. Germline V lookup: CDR1 LGHDT, CDR2 YNNKEL (reference sequence). This CDR3 has 14 amino acids. The CDR3 nucleotides are TGTGCCAGCAGCCAAGGGACAGGGGAATCACCCCTCCACTTT. It translates to CASSQGTGESPLHF.

This clonotype was detected ten times or more. V and J are TRBV20-1 and TRBJ2-5, with 11 bases identical to TRBD2. The V and J ends lost 0 bases and 5 bases, in that order; junction bases with no gene match: 5. The CDR3 sequence is 15 residues long. From germline, CDR1 is DFQATT and CDR2 SNEGSKA (reference sequence). The CDR3 protein is CSAREGTSGQETQYF. The CDR3 DNA follows: TGCAGTGCTAGAGAGGGGACTAGCGGCCAGGAGACCCAGTACTTC.

This clonotype showed up just a few times. The rearrangement links TRBV5-1 to TRBJ2-7, with TRBD1 as a possible D gene (6 bases). The germline V gene has CDR1 SGHRS and CDR2 YFSETQ. V shed 0 bases and J shed 6 bases, with 13 bases lying between them. There are 14 residues in the CDR3. CDR3 sequence reads: CASSLAGQGIEQYF. CDR3 DNA: TGCGCCAGCAGCTTGGCCGGGCAGGGGATCGAGCAGTACTTC.

This clonotype was detected many times. This chain joins TRBV4-3 and TRBJ2-1; TRBD2 matches at 7 bases. This CDR3 region has 15 residues. CDR1 LGHNA and CDR2 YSLEER come from the germline V gene. Unmatched junction bases numbered 11, after V lost 5 bases and J lost 7 bases. DNA of the CDR3: TGCGCCAGCAGCGGTGGGAGGGCGCGGTTTAATGAGCAGTTCTTC. Translation: CASSGGRARFNEQFF.

The chain links TRBV11-1 to TRBJ2-5; the D gene is possibly TRBD1 (6 bases). Germline CDR1 reads SGHAT; CDR2 reads FQDESV (reference sequence). This CDR3 has 13 amino acids. V lost 5 bases and J 0 bases, leaving 7 bases between the germline ends. The CDR3 reads CASSTGYQETQYF. CDR3 sequence (DNA): TGTGCCAGCAGCACAGGGTACCAAGAGACCCAGTACTTC.

The chain has TRBV5-1 and TRBJ1-6; no definite D call. With 0 bases removed from V and 9 bases from J, the gap between germline ends came to 10 bases. CDR1 is SGHRS, CDR2 YFSETQ, per germline. CDR3 length equals 14 residues. The DNA of the CDR3 is TGCGCCAGCAGCTTGGACAGTTTGGGTTCACCCCTCCACTTT. It codes for CASSLDSLGSPLHF.

This clonotype was seen ten or more times. The rearrangement links TRBV15 to TRBJ2-7; no clear D. V lost 4 bases and J lost 0, with 16 bases in between. This CDR3 spans 16 amino acids. CDR1 is LNHNV and CDR2 is YYDKDF in the germline V gene (reference sequence). In DNA form, the CDR3 reads TGTGCCACCAGCAAAGGGCGCGTGGACCCCTCCTACGAGCAGTACTTC. It is translated as CATSKGRVDPSYEQYF.

This clonotype was seen repeatedly, ten times or more. The chain combines TRBV5-1 with TRBJ2-4, with a tentative D call TRBD2 (7 bases). Trimming removed 2 bases from V and 9 bases from J, with 18 bases in between. The CDR3 is 15 residues long. The germline gives CDR1 SGHRS, CDR2 YFSETQ. DNA of the CDR3: TGCGCCAGCAGCTTTTCTGGGGGGGCATCAGGCATTCAGTACTTC. Protein: CASSFSGGASGIQYF. The whole variable domain, remainder taken from reference TRBV5-1 and TRBJ2-4, is KAGVTQTPRYLIKTRGQQVTLSCSPISGHRSVSWYQQTPGQGLQFLFEYFSETQRNKGNFPGRFSGRQFSNSRSEMNVSTLELGDSALYLCASSFSGGASGIQYFGAGTRLSVL.

This clonotype was counted at least ten times. The J gene is TRBJ2-7, the V gene TRBV28, with D perhaps TRBD2 (6 bases). Trimming took 5 bases from V and 4 from J, leaving 15 bases between them. The germline V gene has CDR1 MDHEN and CDR2 SYDVKM. CDR3 length: 14 residues. The CDR3 DNA sequence: TGTGCCAGCAGTCCCTCCGGGACTGCATACGAGCAGTACGTC. Residues: CASSPSGTAYEQYV.

This clonotype was seen a few times. The rearrangement uses TRBV6-1 and TRBJ2-2, with TRBD2 matching 9 bases. Trimming removed 2 bases from V and 3 bases from J; junction bases left unmatched: 4. Germline V gives CDR1 MNHNS, CDR2 SASEGT. The CDR3 spans 16 residues. CDR3 region: CASSERTSGYTGELFF. CDR3 nucleotide sequence: TGTGCCAGCAGTGAACGTACTAGCGGGTACACCGGGGAGCTGTTTTTT.

This clonotype was seen a handful of times. This may stem from a read error, because a much larger clone lies one nucleotide away. This chain uses TRBV7-2 with TRBJ1-5, with unresolved D. Between the trimmed V and J ends, which lost 1 base and 5 bases, there was a span of 6 bases. CDR1 SGHTA and CDR2 FQGNSA come from the germline V gene. The CDR3 is 13 amino acids. This CDR3 reads CASSLGRHQPQHF. In DNA, the CDR3 is TGTGCCAGCAGCTTAGGCAGGCATCAGCCCCAGCATTTT.

This clonotype has at least ten counts. This chain links TRBV15 with TRBJ1-2; 9 bases line up with TRBD1. The V gene's germline CDR1 is LNHNV and CDR2 YYDKDF (reference sequence). The CDR3 contains 15 residues. V was clipped by 3 bases and J by 4 bases; unmatched bases: 6. The CDR3 here is CATSRQDRGPYGYTF. The CDR3 bases are TGTGCCACCAGCAGGCAGGACAGGGGACCCTATGGCTACACCTTC.

This clonotype was found a few times. This chain links TRBV7-9 with TRBJ2-1; D may be TRBD1 (5 bases). The CDR3 is 15 amino acids. The germline gives CDR1 SEHNR, CDR2 FQNEAQ (reference sequence). Trimming stripped 3 bases from V and 3 bases from J, with 12 bases between. The CDR3 DNA reads as TGTGCCAGCAGCTTCGCGTCAGGGCGCTACAATGAGCAGTTCTTC. Translated: CASSFASGRYNEQFF.

This clonotype was seen more than once but under ten times. The chain joins TRBV28 to TRBJ1-5; 7 nucleotides match TRBD1. The V segment lost 5 bases and the J segment 0 bases; nucleotides outside the gene matches: 7. Per the germline V gene, CDR1 is MDHEN and CDR2 is SYDVKM. This CDR3 region has 16 residues. CDR3 bases: TGTGCCAGCAGTCCACCGACAGGGCTTAGCAATCAGCCCCAGCATTTT. This encodes CASSPPTGLSNQPQHF. Together with reference TRBV28 and TRBJ1-5, the CDR3 gives the full variable domain: DVKVTQSSRYLVKRTGEKVFLECVQDMDHENMFWYRQDPGLGLRLIYFSYDVKMKEKGDIPEGYSVSREKKERFSLILESASTNQTSMYLCASSPPTGLSNQPQHFGDGTRLSIL.

This clonotype was counted a few times. In nucleotides, the CDR3 is TGTGCCAGCAGTCTACTAGCGGGGCGAACAGATACGCAGTATTTT. Translating it yields CASSLLAGRTDTQYF. The chain employs TRBV12-3 or TRBV12-4 and TRBJ2-3; 10 bases are shared with TRBD2. CDR3 length equals 15 residues. Germline trimming cut 5 bases from V and 3 bases from J; bases unmatched to any gene: 5.

The chain carries TRBV20-1 and TRBJ2-7; the match to TRBD2 covers 10 bases. V gave up 2 bases and J gave up 0 bases; unmatched junction bases: 4. CDR3 length: 15 amino acids. CDR1 is DFQATT, CDR2 SNEGSKA, per germline (reference sequence). DNA for the CDR3: TGCAGTGCTAGATGGGGACTAGCGAGCTCCTACGAGCAGTACTTC. It encodes CSARWGLASSYEQYF.

V gene TRBV19 combines with J gene TRBJ2-7; 12 bases map to TRBD2. CDR1 is LNHDA, CDR2 SQIVND, per germline (reference sequence). J gave up 2 bases and V 5 bases, and 1 base lay outside the gene matches. CDR3 length equals 14 residues. The CDR3 is CASSRTSGTYEQYF. DNA of the CDR3: TGTGCCAGTAGTCGGACTAGCGGGACCTACGAGCAGTACTTC.

This clonotype has only a few counts. The chain is built from TRBV5-1 and TRBJ2-6; no clear D gene. The CDR3 is made up of 17 amino acids. Per germline, CDR1 SGHRS and CDR2 YFSETQ. V was trimmed by 1 base and J by 0 bases, leaving 11 bases between them. This CDR3 is CASSLQPETSGANVLTF. CDR3 nucleotides: TGCGCCAGCAGCTTGCAACCAGAGACCTCTGGGGCCAACGTCCTGACTTTC. The variable domain in full, completed from reference TRBV5-1 and TRBJ2-6, reads KAGVTQTPRYLIKTRGQQVTLSCSPISGHRSVSWYQQTPGQGLQFLFEYFSETQRNKGNFPGRFSGRQFSNSRSEMNVSTLELGDSALYLCASSLQPETSGANVLTFGAGSRLTVL.